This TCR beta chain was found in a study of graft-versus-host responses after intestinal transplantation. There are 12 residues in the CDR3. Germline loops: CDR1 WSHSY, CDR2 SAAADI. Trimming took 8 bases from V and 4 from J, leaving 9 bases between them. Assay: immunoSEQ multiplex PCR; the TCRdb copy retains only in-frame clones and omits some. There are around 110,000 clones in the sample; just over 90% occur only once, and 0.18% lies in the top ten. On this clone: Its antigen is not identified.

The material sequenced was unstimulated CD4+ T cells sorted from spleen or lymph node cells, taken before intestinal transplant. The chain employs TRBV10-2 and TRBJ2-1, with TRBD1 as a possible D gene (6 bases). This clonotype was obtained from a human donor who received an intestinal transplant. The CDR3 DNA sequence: TGCGCCAGCGGCAGGGGTTACAATGAGCAGTTCTTC. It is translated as CASGRGYNEQFF.